These 15 T cell receptor beta chains were sequenced from one sample in a study of blood T cell repertoires in COVID-19. Method: immunoSEQ multiplex PCR; TCRdb's copy keeps in-frame clones and lacks some. The sample yields approximately 160,000 clones, approximately 86% seen once. Input material: peripheral blood. These TCRs come from a man in his fifties or sixties with COVID-19, enrolled during active disease.

The rearrangement joins TRBV12-3 or TRBV12-4 to TRBJ2-2; TRBD1 agrees at 7 bases. CDR3 length: 13 residues. With 5 bases clipped from V and 5 bases from J, the junction kept 2 bases outside the gene matches. CDR3 sequence (DNA): TGTGCCAGCAGTCCAGGGGGTACCGGGGAGCTGTTTTTT. This codes for CASSPGGTGELFF.

About this clone: This sample includes further DNA sequences coding for the same CDR3. The V gene is TRBV5-5, the J gene TRBJ1-6; D is possibly TRBD1 (6 bases). This CDR3 region has 14 residues. V lost 0 bases to trimming and J lost 7 bases, with 8 bases between them. Germline loops: CDR1 SGHKS, CDR2 YYEKEE (reference sequence). The CDR3 loop reads CASSLGQENSPLHF. DNA for the CDR3: TGTGCCAGCAGCTTGGGACAGGAAAATTCACCCCTCCACTTT.

The chain carries TRBV5-8 and TRBJ2-5; 10 positions match TRBD1. Germline lookup yields CDR1 SGHTS and CDR2 YDEGEE. V was pared by 5 bases and J by 1 base, with 11 bases of the junction left unmatched. The CDR3 runs to 17 residues. The CDR3 region is CASSTGTGELTQETQYF. DNA of the CDR3: TGTGCCAGCAGTACCGGGACAGGGGAACTTACCCAAGAGACCCAGTACTTC.

The CDR3 nucleotides read TGTGCCAGCAGACAGAACGATAACAATGAGCAGTTCTTC. It is translated as CASRQNDNNEQFF. The gene calls are TRBV13 and TRBJ2-1; D is unclear. The CDR3 length is 13 residues. The V gene lost 6 bases and the J gene lost 5 bases, with 11 bases spanning the gap. Germline lookup yields CDR1 PRHDT and CDR2 FYEKMQ (reference sequence).

The chain links TRBV9 to TRBJ2-7; D might be TRBD2 (5 bases). The CDR3 sequence is 15 residues long. CDR1 and CDR2 from the germline V gene are SGDLS and YYNGEE. V was cut by 0 bases and J by 1 base, with 11 bases left in between. The CDR3 protein is CASSVGPGSSYEQYF. The CDR3 DNA is TGTGCCAGCAGCGTAGGGCCGGGGTCTTCCTACGAGCAGTACTTC.

The chain uses TRBV15 and TRBJ1-1; 7 bases fit TRBD1. The CDR3 has 13 residues. After removal of 4 bases from V and 2 bases from J, the junction contained 1 base not matched to a gene. Per germline, CDR1 LNHNV and CDR2 YYDKDF (reference sequence). The DNA of the CDR3 is TGTGCCACCAGCAAGGGGGCAAACACTGAAGCTTTCTTT. Translation gives CATSKGANTEAFF.

This clone was seen a handful of times. CDR3: CASSFANSPLHF. DNA of the CDR3: TGTGCCAGCAGCTTCGCGAATTCACCCCTCCACTTT. The chain has TRBV11-2 and TRBJ1-6, with D uncertain. The V end lost 3 bases, the J end lost 7 bases, and 4 bases lay between the germline ends. The CDR3 runs to 12 residues. Per germline, CDR1 SGHAT and CDR2 FQNNGV.

The V and J genes are TRBV2 and TRBJ1-1, with 7 bases aligning to TRBD1. This CDR3 is 16 amino acids long. Germline trimming cut 4 bases from V and 1 base from J; bases unmatched to any gene: 9. The germline V gene has CDR1 SNHLY and CDR2 FYNNEI. The CDR3 nucleotides read TGTGCCAGCAGTGTAACCAAGGGACAGCCGAACACTGAAGCTTTCTTT. This encodes CASSVTKGQPNTEAFF.

The chain couples TRBV11-2 to TRBJ2-3; possible D gene TRBD1, 6 bases. CDR3 length: 16 residues. V lost 3 bases and J 0 bases, leaving 13 bases between the germline ends. CDR1 is SGHAT, CDR2 FQNNGV, per germline. The CDR3 loop reads CASSFLRGTSTDTQYF. The CDR3 nucleotides are TGTGCCAGCAGCTTCCTCAGGGGCACTAGCACAGATACGCAGTATTTT.

The chain links TRBV5-1 to TRBJ1-3; perhaps TRBD1 as D (6 bases). Germline CDR1 reads SGHRS; CDR2 reads YFSETQ. Trimming stripped 3 bases from V and 0 bases from J, with 16 bases between. The CDR3 runs 17 residues. CDR3 bases: TGCGCCAGCAGCTCCGGATTACAGGGAGACTCTGGAAACACCATATATTTT. It codes for CASSSGLQGDSGNTIYF.

This chain links TRBV19 with TRBJ1-5; weak D call: TRBD1 (6 bases). The CDR3 length is 18 residues. Germline lookup yields CDR1 LNHDA and CDR2 SQIVND (reference sequence). V gave up 6 bases and J gave up 0 bases, with 21 bases separating them. The CDR3 nucleotides are TGTGCCAGTAGATCGTTCCTGGCCAGGGGAAGTAGCAATCAGCCCCAGCATTTT. As protein: CASRSFLARGSSNQPQHF.

The chain couples TRBV28 to TRBJ1-2; tentative D call: TRBD1 (5 bases). Germline V gene lookup returns CDR1 MDHEN and CDR2 SYDVKM. Deletions cut 5 bases from V and 2 bases from J, with 12 bases between. The CDR3 has 14 amino acids. The CDR3 sequence: CASSPNGANYGYTF. The CDR3 DNA reads as TGTGCCAGCAGTCCGAATGGGGCAAACTATGGCTACACCTTC.

The chain carries TRBV3-1 (or the pseudogene TRBV3-2) and TRBJ2-2; 8 bases are shared with TRBD1. Germline values: CDR1 LGHDT, CDR2 YNNKEL (reference sequence). V lost 5 bases and J lost 2; bases outside the gene matches: 7. The CDR3 consists of 16 residues. This CDR3 is CASSYYGTGNTGELFF. The CDR3 DNA sequence: TGTGCCAGCAGCTATTACGGGACAGGTAACACCGGGGAGCTGTTTTTT.

The rearrangement uses TRBV7-2 and TRBJ1-5, with 7 bases lining up with TRBD1. The length of the CDR3 is 15 residues. With 5 bases clipped from V and 7 bases from J, the junction kept 11 bases outside the gene matches. Germline assignment: CDR1 SGHTA and CDR2 FQGNSA. Here the CDR3 reads CASSPDRATIQPQHF. In DNA form, the CDR3 reads TGTGCCAGCAGCCCCGACAGGGCCACCATCCAGCCCCAGCATTTT.

The chain is built from TRBV7-2 and TRBJ2-1; possibly TRBD2 for D (5 bases). V gave up 3 bases and J gave up 4 bases, with 13 bases separating them. The CDR3 contains 15 residues. The germline V gene encodes CDR1 SGHTA and CDR2 FQGNSA. DNA for the CDR3: TGTGCCAGCAGCTTGTGGGGAGAACCTTACAATGAGCAGTTCTTC. Translation gives CASSLWGEPYNEQFF.